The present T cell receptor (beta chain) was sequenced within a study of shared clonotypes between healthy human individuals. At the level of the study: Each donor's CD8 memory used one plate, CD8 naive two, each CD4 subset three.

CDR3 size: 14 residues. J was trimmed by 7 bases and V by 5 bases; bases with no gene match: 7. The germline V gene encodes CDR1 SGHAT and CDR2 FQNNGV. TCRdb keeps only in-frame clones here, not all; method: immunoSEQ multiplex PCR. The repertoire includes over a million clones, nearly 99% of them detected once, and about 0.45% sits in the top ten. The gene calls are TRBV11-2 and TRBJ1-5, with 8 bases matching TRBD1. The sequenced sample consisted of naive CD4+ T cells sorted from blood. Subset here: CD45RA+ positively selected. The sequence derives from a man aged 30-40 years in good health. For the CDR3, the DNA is TGTGCCAGCAGCCGCGACAGGGGAAGACAGCCCCAGCATTTT. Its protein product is CASSRDRGRQPQHF.